This T cell receptor (beta chain) was captured in a study of cytomegalovirus exposure and HLA in healthy donors. Study-wide context: A later analysis reported the same platform for the approximately 110 validation repertoires and the approximately 670 first-cohort repertoires.

CDR3 length equals 14 residues. From germline, CDR1 is MNHEY and CDR2 SVGAGI. Trimming cost V 4 bases and J 0 bases, with 9 bases left between them. Study-wide results and limits: The majority of TCR sequences were rare, yet some public TCRs appeared in many donors. Testing in vitro showed a few CMV-associated chains specific for CMV antigens.

As regards this clone: Its target is not known.

Sequencing used immunoSEQ multiplex PCR; TCRdb keeps in-frame clones, though not all of them. Of a few hundred thousand clones detected, roughly 86% appear once; the ten largest clones hold around 0.96%. The sequenced material came from PBMCs. This chain links TRBV6-5 with TRBJ1-2, with D maybe TRBD1 (5 bases). The source is a young man in good health and CMV-seronegative. The CDR3 protein is CASSSRAPNYGYTF. The CDR3 coding sequence is TGTGCCAGCAGTTCCAGGGCACCTAACTATGGCTACACCTTC.